These 3 T cell receptor beta chains were sequenced from one sample in a study of blood T cell repertoires in COVID-19. Here immunoSEQ multiplex PCR was the method, and the copy in TCRdb shows in-frame clones only, minus some. The sample has about 460,000 clones; roughly nine tenths are singletons. Input material: PBMCs or T cells enriched from blood (not recorded which). Every receptor here comes from a woman aged 55-70 years who had recovered from COVID-19.

This chain uses TRBV2 with TRBJ1-4; 7 bases line up with TRBD1. This CDR3 has 13 amino acids. CDR1 SNHLY and CDR2 FYNNEI come from the germline V gene. Trimming removed 6 bases from V and 12 bases from J; junction bases left unmatched: 10. CDR3 DNA: TGTGCCAGCAGAGGACAGGTGTCGACCCAACTGTTTTTT. This gives the protein CASRGQVSTQLFF.

This chain links TRBV30 with TRBJ1-6; no clear D. This CDR3 is built from 13 residues. Between the trimmed V and J ends, which lost 2 bases and 7 bases, there was a span of 9 bases. Looked up from germline, CDR1 is GTSNPN and CDR2 is SVGIG (reference sequence). CDR3 coding DNA: TGTGCCTGGAGTATCGCGGGCAATTCACCCCTCCACTTT. This codes for CAWSIAGNSPLHF.

This clone is a singleton in its sample. V and J are TRBV5-6 and TRBJ1-3; D perhaps matches TRBD1 (5 bases). CDR1 SGHDT and CDR2 YYEEEE come from the germline V gene. The V gene lost 3 bases and the J gene lost 2 bases, with 6 bases spanning the gap. The CDR3 length is 13 residues. CDR3 protein: CASSWGAGNTIYF. For the CDR3, the DNA is TGTGCCAGCAGCTGGGGCGCTGGAAACACCATATATTTT.